This TCR beta chain emerged from a study of cytomegalovirus exposure and HLA in healthy donors. Study-wide results and caveats: In vitro checks showed that a few CMV-associated chains really do target CMV antigens. 150 or so TCR beta chains were listed as cytomegalovirus-associated. Cytomegalovirus status, reportedly, was diagnosed with high specificity and sensitivity by the classifier.

The germline gives CDR1 MDHEN, CDR2 SYDVKM. The CDR3 loop spans 15 amino acids. Trimming took 3 bases from V and 8 from J, leaving 16 bases between them. As concerns this clone: Antigen: not known.

Only in-frame clones appear in the TCRdb table, and some are missing; sequencing was by immunoSEQ multiplex PCR. The sample records more than 300,000 clones, about nine tenths being singletons. Separate from the roughly 720-subject first cohort, the 120-subject validation cohort was the one that the donors belonged to. The clonotype was recovered from a woman under 30 in good health and CMV-seronegative. The sequenced sample was PBMCs. The chain employs TRBV28 and TRBJ2-2, with D possibly TRBD2 on 5 matching bases. CDR3 loop: CASSFEGTSGGELFF. In DNA, the CDR3 is TGTGCCAGCAGTTTTGAGGGAACATCGGGTGGGGAGCTGTTTTTT.